This record concerns one TCR beta chain sequence. It was during active infection that Seattle patients were enrolled and then longitudinally followed. Trimming left V 2 bases short and J 4 bases short, with 13 bases between. The germline V gene encodes CDR1 SGHNT and CDR2 YYREEE (reference sequence). The length of the CDR3 is 16 residues. This sample stems from a study of blood T cell repertoires in COVID-19. As originally analysed: How many nucleated cells were present was estimated from reference gene primer amplification. Profiling relied on immunoSEQ multiplex PCR, and the TCRdb table lists in-frame clones only, not all of them. The V and J calls and the clone size are those of that table, but D and trimming were determined from the DNA. The sample lists hundreds of thousands of clones, roughly 89% occurring once.

The genes are TRBV5-4 and TRBJ1-6; D ambiguous. Sequencing used peripheral blood. This receptor was obtained from a woman aged 25-40 years with COVID-19, enrolled during active disease. CDR3 nucleotides: TGTGCCAGCAGCTTCTTTTCAGGCGTTTATAATTCACCCCTCCACTTT. This codes for CASSFFSGVYNSPLHF.